A selection of T cell receptor beta chains follows, all from one sample in a study of identical twins. TCRdb reanalysed the 5' RACE reads using MiXCR and keeps one entry per CDR3 protein. The sample includes some 660,000 distinct CDR3 sequences, about 9.4% of them seen just once. Separately, the same data were catalogued under a study of yellow fever vaccine responses in identical twins.

Input material: PBMCs. The origin of the receptors is a woman aged 18-29 years in good health. Both conserved end residues are part of each CDR3. The order of the fields is V gene, clone size, J gene, D gene, CDR3 DNA, CDR3 protein. The D gene is left open where the match is weak. Clone size is shown for a subset of rows, as once, few, many or a class of expanded clone.

>TRBV15|few|TRBJ2-2|TRBD2
TGTGCCACCAGCAAGACGGGAGGCACCGGGGAGCTGTTTTTT
CATSKTGGTGELFF
>TRBV5-1|.|TRBJ2-1|TRBD2
TGCGCCAGCAGCTACACTAGCGGGGGGGCCGGTGAGCAGTTCTTC
CASSYTSGGAGEQFF
>TRBV7-2|.|TRBJ2-7|.
TGTGCCAGCAGCCAACCCGTGAGGGAGCAGTACTTC
CASSQPVREQYF
>TRBV5-6|few|TRBJ2-1|.
TGTGCCAGCAGCTTGGGCAGGCCAGCTTTCTACAATGAGCAGTTCTTC
CASSLGRPAFYNEQFF
>TRBV6-2/TRBV6-3|many|TRBJ2-1|TRBD2
TGTGCCAGCAGTTACCTTAGCGGGAGGGCCTACAATGAGCAGTTCTTC
CASSYLSGRAYNEQFF
>TRBV9|many|TRBJ1-3|.
TGTGCCAGCAGCGTAGGCTCAGGGGCTGGAAACACCATATATTTT
CASSVGSGAGNTIYF
>TRBV25-1|few|TRBJ1-2|TRBD1
TGTGCCAGCAGTGAATCGGGACAGGGGGCGAACGGCTACACCTTC
CASSESGQGANGYTF
>TRBV7-8|few|TRBJ1-2|.
TGTGCCAGCAGCTTAGATGGTGGCAAGAACTATGGCTACACCTTC
CASSLDGGKNYGYTF
>TRBV24-1|.|TRBJ2-1|.
TGTGCCACCAGTGAGACGACTTCCTACAATGAGCAGTTCTTC
CATSETTSYNEQFF
>TRBV7-9|.|TRBJ2-7|.
TGTGCCAGCAGCACCTATTCAGGGACTTCGTCCTACGAGCAGTACTTC
CASSTYSGTSSYEQYF
>TRBV12-3/TRBV12-4|.|TRBJ2-3|.
TGTGCCAGCAGTTTAGCGCAGAAGAGCGCAGATACGCAGTATTTT
CASSLAQKSADTQYF
>TRBV6-2/TRBV6-3|.|TRBJ2-1|TRBD2
TGTGCCAGCAGTCGACCCGGGACTAGCGGGAGCGATGAGCAGTTCTTC
CASSRPGTSGSDEQFF
>TRBV11-2|.|TRBJ2-7|.
TGTGCCAGCAGCTTGACCAGCCCCTACGAGCAGTACTTC
CASSLTSPYEQYF
>TRBV29-1|few|TRBJ1-6|.
TGCAGCGTTTGGGGGGAGGGGGAATATAATTCACCCCTCCACTTT
CSVWGEGEYNSPLHF
>TRBV5-5|.|TRBJ2-1|.
TGTGCCAGCTATAAAGGACTTATCTACAATGAGCAGTTCTTC
CASYKGLIYNEQFF
>TRBV4-1|few|TRBJ2-2|.
TGCGCCAGCAGCCAAGCAAGGACCCGCGACACCGGGGAGCTGTTTTTT
CASSQARTRDTGELFF
>TRBV20-1|.|TRBJ2-1|TRBD2
TGCAGTGTACGGACTAGCGGGGTCACTGAGCAGTTCTTC
CSVRTSGVTEQFF
>TRBV7-3|.|TRBJ2-3|TRBD2
TGTGCCAGCAGCTCCGGGACTAGCGGGGGGGCCAACACAGATACGCAGTATTTT
CASSSGTSGGANTDTQYF
>TRBV21-1|.|TRBJ1-5|.
TGTGCCAGCAGGAGTTTATTTAATCAGCCCCAGCATTTT
CASRSLFNQPQHF
>TRBV7-9|.|TRBJ2-3|.
TGTGCCAGCAGCTTAGCGGACCCCACGAGGCAGTATTTT
CASSLADPTRQYF
>TRBV5-1|many|TRBJ2-7|.
TGTGCCAGCAGTCTGAGGACAGACTACGAGCAGTACTTC
CASSLRTDYEQYF
>TRBV25-1|few|TRBJ1-1|.
TGTGCCAGCAGTACGATACGGGTAACCTTGAAGCTTTTCTTT
CASSTIRVTLKLFF
>TRBV12-3/TRBV12-4|.|TRBJ1-2|TRBD1
TGTGCCAGCAGTCGGCAGGGGGCGCGTCAAGGCTACACCTTC
CASSRQGARQGYTF
>TRBV6-1|few|TRBJ2-3|.
TGTGCCAGCAGGCCCAGCGACGGCACAGATACGCAGTATTTT
CASRPSDGTDTQYF
>TRBV12-3/TRBV12-4|many|TRBJ2-5|.
TGTGCCAGCAGTTTTACGACCCAAGAGACCCAGTACTTC
CASSFTTQETQYF
>TRBV5-6|many|TRBJ2-3|TRBD2
TGTGCCAGCAGCTCGCTAGCGGTCCTCGATACGCAGTATTTT
CASSSLAVLDTQYF
>TRBV10-3|.|TRBJ2-1|.
TGTGCCATCAGTGACAGGGCTTCCAATGAGCAGTTCTTC
CAISDRASNEQFF
>TRBV30|few|TRBJ2-5|.
TGTGCCTGTTACACTACAGGGTGGGAGACCCAGTACTTC
CACYTTGWETQYF
>TRBV11-2|few|TRBJ2-1|.
TGTGCCAGCAGCTCCAGAGGCAATTTTGGGACAAGGAGCTCCTACAATGAGCAGTTCTTC
CASSSRGNFGTRSSYNEQFF
>TRBV29-1|few|TRBJ2-1|.
TGCAGCGTTGCTCCCCAAGCCAGCCTCGCCAACAATGAGCAGTTCTTC
CSVAPQASLANNEQFF
>TRBV12-3/TRBV12-4|few|TRBJ1-1|.
TGTGCCAGCAGTTTAGCGCTCGGTAGCACTGAAGCTTTCTTT
CASSLALGSTEAFF
>TRBV28|.|TRBJ2-1|.
TGTGCCAGCCGGGACGAAAACAATGAGCAGTTCTTC
CASRDENNEQFF
>TRBV4-3|.|TRBJ2-6|.
TGCGCCAGCAGCCAAGAAGCGCCGCTGATCGGGGCTGGGGCCAACGTCCTGACTTTC
CASSQEAPLIGAGANVLTF
>TRBV5-1|many|TRBJ1-2|TRBD1
TGCGCCAGCAGCACCGGACAGGGAGGAGACTATGGCTACACCTTC
CASSTGQGGDYGYTF
>TRBV5-1|few|TRBJ2-5|.
TGCGCCAGCAGCCCTGCCCAGGGGCCAGAGACCCAGTACTTC
CASSPAQGPETQYF
>TRBV10-3|few|TRBJ2-3|.
TGTGCCATCAGTGAGGGTGATCTCCAGGGGACAGATACGCAGTATTTT
CAISEGDLQGTDTQYF
>TRBV27|.|TRBJ2-1|.
TGTGCCAGCAGTTTAGGGACCAGAGTTGGAGGTGAGCAGTTCTTC
CASSLGTRVGGEQFF
>TRBV15|.|TRBJ2-3|TRBD2
TGTGCCACCAGCAGAGTACTAGCGGGAGGAACAGATACGCAGTATTTT
CATSRVLAGGTDTQYF
>TRBV7-2|many|TRBJ2-3|.
TGTGCCAGCAGCTTAGCTGCCCTTCCCACAGATACGCAGTATTTT
CASSLAALPTDTQYF
>TRBV6-1|.|TRBJ1-2|TRBD1
TGTGCCAGCTTGAGAGGACAGGGCTATGGCTACACCTTC
CASLRGQGYGYTF
>TRBV20-1|.|TRBJ2-5|.
TGCAGTGCTAGTTATCTTCTGGGACCTCAAGAGACCCAGTACTTC
CSASYLLGPQETQYF
>TRBV14|many|TRBJ2-1|.
TGTGCCAGCAGCCAAGTTCTCAGGGGGCTAGCGGGAATGAATGAGCAGTTCTTC
CASSQVLRGLAGMNEQFF
>TRBV9|few|TRBJ2-2|.
TGTGCCAGCAGCCCTTTCGTTGGGCAGGGGACCGGGGAGCTGTTTTTT
CASSPFVGQGTGELFF
>TRBV5-6|.|TRBJ2-3|TRBD1
TGTGCCAGCAGCTTGAAACAGACAGGGGGGCTTGATACGCAGTATTTT
CASSLKQTGGLDTQYF
>TRBV14|.|TRBJ2-7|.
TGTGCCAGCAGCCAAAAGTGGAGTCAGAACTACGAGCAGTACTTC
CASSQKWSQNYEQYF